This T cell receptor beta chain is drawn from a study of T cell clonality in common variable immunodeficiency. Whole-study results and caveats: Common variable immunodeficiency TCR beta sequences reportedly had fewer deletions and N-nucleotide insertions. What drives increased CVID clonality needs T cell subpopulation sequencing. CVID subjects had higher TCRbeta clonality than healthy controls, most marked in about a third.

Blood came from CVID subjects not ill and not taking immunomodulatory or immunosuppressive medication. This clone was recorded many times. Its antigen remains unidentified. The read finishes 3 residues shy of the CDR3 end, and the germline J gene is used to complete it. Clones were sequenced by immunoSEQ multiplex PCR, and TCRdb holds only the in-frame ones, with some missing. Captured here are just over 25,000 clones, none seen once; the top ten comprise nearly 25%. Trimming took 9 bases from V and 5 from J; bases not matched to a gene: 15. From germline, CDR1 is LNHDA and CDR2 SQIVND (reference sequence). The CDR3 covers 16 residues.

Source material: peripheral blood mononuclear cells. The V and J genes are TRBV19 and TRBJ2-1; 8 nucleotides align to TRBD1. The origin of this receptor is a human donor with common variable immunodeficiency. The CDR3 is CASTSIGQGKDNEQFF. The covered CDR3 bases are TGTGCCAGCACCTCGATAGGACAGGGAAAGGACAATGAG.